The 21 T cell receptor beta chains presented below share a single source sample, sequenced in a study of cytomegalovirus exposure and HLA in healthy donors. Generated by immunoSEQ multiplex PCR, the TCRdb table keeps only in-frame clones and is missing some. Among 82,000 or so clones listed, 95% were seen once. Sequencing was carried out using PBMCs. The receptor source for this set is a young woman in good health and CMV-seronegative.

The chain is built from TRBV5-1 and TRBJ2-7, with D perhaps matching TRBD1 (6 bases). The ends were cut back, 4 bases at V and 3 bases at J, with 8 bases in the middle. Germline lookup yields CDR1 SGHRS and CDR2 YFSETQ. The CDR3 consists of 12 residues. CDR3: CASSPTGYEQYF. Here the CDR3 DNA reads TGCGCCAGCAGCCCGACAGGCTACGAGCAGTACTTC.

The chain links TRBV7-6 to TRBJ1-2; 9 bases match TRBD1. After removal of 5 bases from V and 3 bases from J, the junction contained 16 bases not matched to a gene. CDR3 length: 18 amino acids. Germline CDR1 and CDR2: SGHVS and FNYEAQ. The DNA of the CDR3 is TGTGCCAGCAGCCAATATTTGACAGGGGGGGGGCGTGACTATGGCTACACCTTC. Amino acids: CASSQYLTGGGRDYGYTF.

This clone came up a few times. This chain uses TRBV27 with TRBJ2-5, with D maybe TRBD2 (6 bases). The CDR3 is 14 amino acids. V lost 3 bases and J lost 2, with 10 bases in between. Germline V gene data show CDR1 as MNHEY and CDR2 as SMNVEV (reference sequence). CDR3 amino acids: CASSFGGRQETQYF. CDR3 sequence (DNA): TGTGCCAGCAGTTTCGGGGGTCGACAAGAGACCCAGTACTTC.

The chain carries TRBV25-1 and TRBJ2-3, with a possible D match to TRBD1 (5 bases). There are 17 residues in the CDR3. CDR1 and CDR2 (germline): MGHDK, SYGVNS. V dropped 5 bases and J dropped 4 bases, with 22 bases sitting between them. This CDR3 reads CASSQGVWGFQADTQYF. Here the CDR3 DNA reads TGTGCCAGCAGTCAAGGGGTCTGGGGCTTCCAAGCAGATACGCAGTATTTT.

The rearrangement joins TRBV5-1 to TRBJ1-5; 7 bases agree with TRBD1. The length of the CDR3 is 14 residues. Trimming took 4 bases from V and 3 from J; bases not matched to a gene: 4. The germline gives CDR1 SGHRS, CDR2 YFSETQ. The CDR3 nucleotides are TGCGCCAGCAGCCCCGGGACAGACAATCAGCCCCAGCATTTT. As protein: CASSPGTDNQPQHF. Full variable domain (rest looked up from reference TRBV5-1 and TRBJ1-5): KAGVTQTPRYLIKTRGQQVTLSCSPISGHRSVSWYQQTPGQGLQFLFEYFSETQRNKGNFPGRFSGRQFSNSRSEMNVSTLELGDSALYLCASSPGTDNQPQHFGDGTRLSIL.

The gene calls are TRBV4-3 and TRBJ1-1; D gene uncertain. Between the trimmed V and J ends, which lost 0 bases and 1 base, there was a span of 9 bases. The CDR3 contains 15 residues. Per the germline V gene, CDR1 is LGHNA and CDR2 is YSLEER. The CDR3 DNA sequence: TGCGCCAGCAGCCAAGATCGGGTGGGGAACACTGAAGCTTTCTTT. It yields the protein CASSQDRVGNTEAFF.

J is TRBJ2-5 and V is TRBV5-6; 10 bases map to TRBD1. V shed 4 bases, J shed 2 bases, and the junction held 5 bases outside the gene matches. CDR1 and CDR2 from the germline V gene are SGHDT and YYEEEE. CDR3 size: 15 residues. The CDR3 nucleotides are TGTGCCAGCAGCCAGGGACAGGGGCGACAAGAGACCCAGTACTTC. Protein: CASSQGQGRQETQYF.

DNA for the CDR3: TGCGCCAGCAGCTCTTTAGCGGGGGGGCTCAACGAGCAGTACTTC. Translation gives CASSSLAGGLNEQYF. The gene calls are TRBV5-1 and TRBJ2-7; the match to TRBD2 covers 11 bases. Trimming took 3 bases from V and 5 from J; bases not matched to a gene: 7. CDR3 length equals 15 residues. Germline V gene lookup returns CDR1 SGHRS and CDR2 YFSETQ.

Regarding this clone: The identical CDR3 is also encoded by other nucleotide sequences in the sample. The rearrangement joins TRBV7-9 to TRBJ2-5; the match to TRBD2 covers 7 bases. Losses at the gene ends were 3 bases for V and 5 bases for J; bases not matched to a gene: 0. This CDR3 contains 12 residues. Germline V gene data show CDR1 as SEHNR and CDR2 as FQNEAQ (reference sequence). CDR3 loop: CASSFGGETQYF. CDR3 nucleotide sequence: TGTGCCAGCAGCTTCGGGGGGGAGACCCAGTACTTC.

The V gene is TRBV6-4, the J gene TRBJ2-3; 10 bases match TRBD2. V trimming: 5 bases; J trimming: 5 bases; junction bases outside the gene matches: 7. Germline V CDR1 and CDR2: MRHNA, SNTAGT. The CDR3 loop spans 15 amino acids. In DNA form, the CDR3 reads TGTGCCAGCAGTACCTCTCCTAGCGGGAGAGATACGCAGTATTTT. It translates to CASSTSPSGRDTQYF.

This rearrangement joins TRBV2 to TRBJ2-5; 7 nucleotides line up with TRBD2. Looked up from germline, CDR1 is SNHLY and CDR2 is FYNNEI. This CDR3 is 13 amino acids long. After removal of 9 bases from V and 4 bases from J, the junction contained 8 bases not matched to a gene. CDR3 in amino acids: CASLPGLRETQYF. The CDR3, as DNA: TGTGCCAGTCTCCCGGGACTAAGAGAGACCCAGTACTTC.

This clone was detected once. The rearrangement links TRBV5-6 to TRBJ1-1, with TRBD1 matching over 8 bases. This CDR3 region has 14 residues. Trimming cost V 4 bases and J 6 bases; bases outside gene matches: 8. CDR1 is SGHDT, CDR2 YYEEEE, per germline. For the CDR3, the DNA is TGTGCCAGCAGCATAGGGACAGGCATCTCTGAAGCTTTCTTT. This sequence encodes CASSIGTGISEAFF.

The count of this clone is one. The CDR3 spells CASSIQGWADTQYF. CDR3 nucleotides: TGTGCCAGTAGTATACAGGGGTGGGCAGATACGCAGTATTTT. The rearrangement joins TRBV19 to TRBJ2-3; D might be TRBD1 (6 bases). Germline CDR1 is LNHDA and CDR2 is SQIVND (reference sequence). Trimming removed 2 bases at V and 4 bases at J, with 10 bases between. This CDR3 contains 14 residues.

The CDR3 is CASSLKLAGGLNYEQYF. The CDR3, as DNA: TGTGCCAGCAGTTTAAAATTGGCGGGAGGGTTGAACTACGAGCAGTACTTC. This sequence joins TRBV27 and TRBJ2-7; 9 positions agree with TRBD2. The germline CDR1 and CDR2 sequences are MNHEY and SMNVEV (reference sequence). The CDR3 has 17 amino acids. V shed 2 bases, J shed 3 bases, and the junction held 11 bases outside the gene matches.

V gene TRBV25-1 combines with J gene TRBJ1-1; possible D gene TRBD1, 5 bases. Germline lookup yields CDR1 MGHDK and CDR2 SYGVNS. This CDR3 is 11 amino acids long. V shed 9 bases and J shed 11 bases, with 16 bases lying between them. The CDR3 reads CASLGTWRAFF. DNA for the CDR3: TGTGCCAGTCTTGGGACTTGGAGGGCTTTCTTT. The full variable domain, with the rest looked up from reference TRBV25-1 and TRBJ1-1, is EADIYQTPRYLVIGTGKKITLECSQTMGHDKMYWYQQDPGMELHLIHYSYGVNSTEKGDLSSESTVSRIRTEHFPLTLESARPSHTSQYLCASLGTWRAFFGQGTRLTVV.

The chain joins TRBV5-1 to TRBJ1-1, with a weak D call TRBD1 (5 bases). Germline V gene lookup returns CDR1 SGHRS and CDR2 YFSETQ. The CDR3 totals 16 residues. Trimming removed 6 bases from V and 3 bases from J, with 21 bases in between. CDR3: CASMRLAGFRYTEAFF. As DNA, the CDR3 is TGCGCCAGCATGCGGCTGGCAGGGTTTCGGTACACTGAAGCTTTCTTT.

This chain uses TRBV28 with TRBJ2-3; tentatively, D is TRBD2 (5 bases). Looked up from germline, CDR1 is MDHEN and CDR2 is SYDVKM. V shed 7 bases and J shed 0 bases, with 14 bases lying between them. The CDR3 covers 15 residues. The CDR3: CASIFGGLSTDTQYF. In nucleotides, the CDR3 is TGTGCCAGCATCTTCGGCGGGCTGAGCACAGATACGCAGTATTTT.

The chain recombines TRBV7-2 with TRBJ2-5; 7 bases are a match to TRBD1. V gave up 5 bases and J gave up 4 bases; unmatched junction bases: 4. The CDR3 consists of 13 residues. The V gene's germline CDR1 is SGHTA and CDR2 FQGNSA. CDR3: CASSRQGSETQYF. The CDR3 DNA reads TGTGCCAGCAGCCGACAGGGTTCAGAGACCCAGTACTTC.

This clone was found once. This rearrangement joins TRBV7-6 to TRBJ2-3; the D gene is possibly TRBD2 (6 bases). The CDR3 runs 16 residues. Germline CDR1 SGHVS, CDR2 FNYEAQ. V was pared by 1 base and J by 0 bases, with 11 bases between. The chain's CDR3 is CASSLEKRVSTDTQYF. For the CDR3, the DNA is TGTGCCAGCAGCTTAGAGAAGCGGGTAAGCACAGATACGCAGTATTTT. Full variable domain (missing parts from reference TRBV7-6 and TRBJ2-3): GAGVSQSPRYKVTKRGQDVALRCDPISGHVSLYWYRQALGQGPEFLTYFNYEAQQDKSGLPNDRFSAERPEGSISTLTIQRTEQRDSAMYRCASSLEKRVSTDTQYFGPGTRLTVL.

This rearrangement joins TRBV5-5 to TRBJ2-3; TRBD2 is a possible D gene (7 bases). Deletions cut 4 bases from V and 4 bases from J, with 16 bases between. The CDR3 runs to 15 residues. The germline V gene encodes CDR1 SGHKS and CDR2 YYEKEE (reference sequence). The CDR3 nucleotides are TGTGCCAGCAGCGAAGGGGGGGACCCCCCAGATACGCAGTATTTT. The encoded protein is CASSEGGDPPDTQYF. The full variable domain, in which reference TRBV5-5 and TRBJ2-3 provide the parts outside the CDR3, is DAGVTQSPTHLIKTRGQQVTLRCSPISGHKSVSWYQQVLGQGPQFIFQYYEKEERGRGNFPDRFSARQFPNYSSELNVNALLLGDSALYLCASSEGGDPPDTQYFGPGTRLTVL.

V usage is TRBV4-1 and J usage is TRBJ2-4, with D possibly matching TRBD1 (8 bases). The germline V gene encodes CDR1 MGHRA and CDR2 YSYEKL. This CDR3 has 17 residues. Trimming removed 0 bases at V and 8 bases at J, with 20 bases between. Here the CDR3 reads CASSQDREAGGRDIQYF. For the CDR3, the DNA is TGCGCCAGCAGCCAAGATCGGGAGGCAGGGGGCAGGGACATTCAGTACTTC.